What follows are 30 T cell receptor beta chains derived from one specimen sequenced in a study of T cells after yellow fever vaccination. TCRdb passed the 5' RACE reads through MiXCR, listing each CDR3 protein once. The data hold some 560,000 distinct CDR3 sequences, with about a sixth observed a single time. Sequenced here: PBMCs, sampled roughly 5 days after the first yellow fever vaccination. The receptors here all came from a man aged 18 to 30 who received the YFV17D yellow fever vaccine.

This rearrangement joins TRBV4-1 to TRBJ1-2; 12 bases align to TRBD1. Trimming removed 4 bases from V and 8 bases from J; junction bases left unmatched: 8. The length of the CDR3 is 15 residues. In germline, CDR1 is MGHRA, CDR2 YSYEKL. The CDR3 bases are TGCGCCAGCAGCCGTATGGGGACAGGGGGCGGCGGCTACACCTTC. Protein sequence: CASSRMGTGGGGYTF.

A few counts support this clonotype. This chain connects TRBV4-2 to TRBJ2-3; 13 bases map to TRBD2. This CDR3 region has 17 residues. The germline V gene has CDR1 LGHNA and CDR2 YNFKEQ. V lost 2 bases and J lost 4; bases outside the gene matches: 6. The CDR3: CASSQKGLAGLADTQYF. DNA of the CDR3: TGTGCCAGCAGCCAAAAGGGACTAGCGGGACTGGCAGATACGCAGTATTTT.

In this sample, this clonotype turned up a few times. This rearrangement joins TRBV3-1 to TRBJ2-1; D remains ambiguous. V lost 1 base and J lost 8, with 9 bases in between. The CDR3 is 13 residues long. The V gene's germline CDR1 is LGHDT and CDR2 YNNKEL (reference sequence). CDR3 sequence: CASSQGIPDEQFF. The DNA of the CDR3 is TGTGCCAGCAGCCAAGGAATCCCAGATGAGCAGTTCTTC.

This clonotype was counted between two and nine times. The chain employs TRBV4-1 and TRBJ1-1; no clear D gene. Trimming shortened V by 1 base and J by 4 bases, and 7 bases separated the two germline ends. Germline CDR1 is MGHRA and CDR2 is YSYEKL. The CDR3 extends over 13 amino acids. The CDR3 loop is CASSQVDGTEAFF. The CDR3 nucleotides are TGCGCCAGCAGCCAAGTCGACGGCACTGAAGCTTTCTTT.

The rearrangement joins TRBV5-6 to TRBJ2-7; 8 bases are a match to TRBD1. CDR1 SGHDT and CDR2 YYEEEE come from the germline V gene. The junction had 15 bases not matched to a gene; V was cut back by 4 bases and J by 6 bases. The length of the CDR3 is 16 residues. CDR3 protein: CASSPGTGTPGGEQYF. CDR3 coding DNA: TGTGCCAGCAGCCCGGGGACAGGAACACCCGGGGGCGAGCAGTACTTC.

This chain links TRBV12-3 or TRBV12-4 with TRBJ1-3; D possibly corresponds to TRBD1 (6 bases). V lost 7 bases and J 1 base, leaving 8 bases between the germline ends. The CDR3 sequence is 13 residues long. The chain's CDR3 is CASKGGSGNTIYF. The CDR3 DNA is TGTGCCAGCAAGGGGGGATCTGGAAACACCATATATTTT.

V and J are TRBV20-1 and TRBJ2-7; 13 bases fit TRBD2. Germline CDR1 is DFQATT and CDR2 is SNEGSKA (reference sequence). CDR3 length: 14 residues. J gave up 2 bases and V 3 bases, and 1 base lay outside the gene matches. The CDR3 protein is CSASGTSGAYEQYF. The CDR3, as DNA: TGCAGTGCTAGTGGGACTAGCGGGGCCTACGAGCAGTACTTC.

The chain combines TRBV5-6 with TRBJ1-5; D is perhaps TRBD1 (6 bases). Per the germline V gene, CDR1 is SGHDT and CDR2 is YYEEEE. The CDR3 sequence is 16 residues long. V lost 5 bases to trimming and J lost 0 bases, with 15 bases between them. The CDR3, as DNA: TGTGCCAGCAGTTGGGGGGCGCAAAGTAGCAATCAGCCCCAGCATTTT. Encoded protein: CASSWGAQSSNQPQHF.

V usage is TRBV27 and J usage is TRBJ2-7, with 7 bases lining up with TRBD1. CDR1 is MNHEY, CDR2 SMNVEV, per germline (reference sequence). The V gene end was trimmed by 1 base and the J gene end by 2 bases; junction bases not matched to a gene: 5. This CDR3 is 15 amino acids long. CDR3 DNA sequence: TGTGCCAGCAGTTTATATGGGACAGCTACCTACGAGCAGTACTTC. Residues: CASSLYGTATYEQYF.

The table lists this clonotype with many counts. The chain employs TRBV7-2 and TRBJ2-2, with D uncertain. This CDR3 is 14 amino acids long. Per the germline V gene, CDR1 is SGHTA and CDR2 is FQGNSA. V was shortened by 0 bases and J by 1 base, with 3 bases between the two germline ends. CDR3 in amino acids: CASSLAGNTGELFF. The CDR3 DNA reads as TGTGCCAGCAGCTTAGCTGGGAACACCGGGGAGCTGTTTTTT.

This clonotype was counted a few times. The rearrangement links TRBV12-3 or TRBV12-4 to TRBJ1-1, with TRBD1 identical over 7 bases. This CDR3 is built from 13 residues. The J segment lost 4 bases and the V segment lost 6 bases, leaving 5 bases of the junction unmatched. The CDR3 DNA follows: TGTGCCAGCAGAACGACAGGGAGCACTGAAGCTTTCTTT. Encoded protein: CASRTTGSTEAFF.

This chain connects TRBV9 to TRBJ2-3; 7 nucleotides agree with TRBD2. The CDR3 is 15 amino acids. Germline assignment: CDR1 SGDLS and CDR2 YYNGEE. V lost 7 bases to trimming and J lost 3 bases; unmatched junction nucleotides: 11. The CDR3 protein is CASPRQRGKTDTQYF. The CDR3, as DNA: TGTGCCAGCCCCCGCCAGCGGGGTAAGACAGATACGCAGTATTTT.

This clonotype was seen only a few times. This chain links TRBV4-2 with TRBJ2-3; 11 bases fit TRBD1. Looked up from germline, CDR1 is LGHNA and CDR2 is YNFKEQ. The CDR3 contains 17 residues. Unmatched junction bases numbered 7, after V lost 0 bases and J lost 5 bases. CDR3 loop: CASSQDPGQGARDTQYF. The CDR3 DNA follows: TGTGCCAGCAGCCAAGATCCCGGACAGGGGGCGAGAGATACGCAGTATTTT.

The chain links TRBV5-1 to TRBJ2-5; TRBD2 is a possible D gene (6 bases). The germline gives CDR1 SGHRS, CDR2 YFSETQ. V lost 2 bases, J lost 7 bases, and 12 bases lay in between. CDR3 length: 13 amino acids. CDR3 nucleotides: TGCGCCAGCAGCTTTCCGGAGGGGAGGACCCAGTACTTC. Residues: CASSFPEGRTQYF.

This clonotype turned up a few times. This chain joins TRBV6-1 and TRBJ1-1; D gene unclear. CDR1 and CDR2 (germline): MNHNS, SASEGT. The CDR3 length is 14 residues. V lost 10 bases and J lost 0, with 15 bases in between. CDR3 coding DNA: TGTGCCAACCCGCCCCGGAACATGAACACTGAAGCTTTCTTT. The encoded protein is CANPPRNMNTEAFF.

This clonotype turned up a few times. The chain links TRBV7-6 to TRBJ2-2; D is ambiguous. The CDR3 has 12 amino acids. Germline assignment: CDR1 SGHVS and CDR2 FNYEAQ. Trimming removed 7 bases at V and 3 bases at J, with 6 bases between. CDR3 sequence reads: CASNTDTGELFF. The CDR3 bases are TGTGCCAGCAACACAGACACCGGGGAGCTGTTTTTT.

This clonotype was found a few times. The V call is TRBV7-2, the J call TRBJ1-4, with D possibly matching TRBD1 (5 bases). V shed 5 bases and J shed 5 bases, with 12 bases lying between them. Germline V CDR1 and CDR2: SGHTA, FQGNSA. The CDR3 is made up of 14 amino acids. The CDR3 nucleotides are TGTGCCAGCAGCGAGGGGAGAGCAAATGAAAAACTGTTTTTT. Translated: CASSEGRANEKLFF.

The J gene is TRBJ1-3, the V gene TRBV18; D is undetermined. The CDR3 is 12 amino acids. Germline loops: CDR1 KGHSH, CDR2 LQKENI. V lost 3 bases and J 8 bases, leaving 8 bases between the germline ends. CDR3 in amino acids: CASSPGPDTIYF. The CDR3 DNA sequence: TGTGCCAGCTCACCCGGCCCGGACACCATATATTTT.

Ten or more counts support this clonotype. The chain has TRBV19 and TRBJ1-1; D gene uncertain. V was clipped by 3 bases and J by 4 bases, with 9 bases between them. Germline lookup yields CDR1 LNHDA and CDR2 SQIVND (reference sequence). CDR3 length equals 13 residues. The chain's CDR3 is CASSIVGGTEAFF. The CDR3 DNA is TGTGCCAGTAGTATTGTGGGTGGCACTGAAGCTTTCTTT.

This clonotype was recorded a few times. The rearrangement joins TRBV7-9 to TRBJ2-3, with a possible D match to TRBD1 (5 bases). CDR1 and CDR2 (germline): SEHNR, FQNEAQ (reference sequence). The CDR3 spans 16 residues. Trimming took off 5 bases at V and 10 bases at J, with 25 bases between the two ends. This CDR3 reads CASSAPVVVAHRSQYF. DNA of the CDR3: TGTGCCAGCAGCGCCCCGGTGGTGGTCGCCCACAGGTCGCAGTATTTT. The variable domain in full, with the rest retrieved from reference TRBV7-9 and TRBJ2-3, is DTGVSQNPRHKITKRGQNVTFRCDPISEHNRLYWYRQTLGQGPEFLTYFQNEAQLEKSRLLSDRFSAERPKGSFSTLEIQRTEQGDSAMYLCASSAPVVVAHRSQYFGPGTRLTVL.

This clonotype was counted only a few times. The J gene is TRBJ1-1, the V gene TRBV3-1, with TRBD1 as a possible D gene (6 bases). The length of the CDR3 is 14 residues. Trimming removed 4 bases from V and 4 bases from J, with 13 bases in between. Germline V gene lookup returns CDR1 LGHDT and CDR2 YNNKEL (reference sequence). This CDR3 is CASSPGVGGTEAFF. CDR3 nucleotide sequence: TGTGCCAGCAGCCCTGGAGTAGGGGGCACTGAAGCTTTCTTT.

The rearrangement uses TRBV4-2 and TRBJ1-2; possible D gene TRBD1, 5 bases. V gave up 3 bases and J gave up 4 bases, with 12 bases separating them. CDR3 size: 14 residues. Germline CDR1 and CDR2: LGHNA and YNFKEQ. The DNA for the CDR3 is TGTGCCAGCAGCCATGACTTGACAGTCTATGGCTACACCTTC. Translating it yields CASSHDLTVYGYTF.

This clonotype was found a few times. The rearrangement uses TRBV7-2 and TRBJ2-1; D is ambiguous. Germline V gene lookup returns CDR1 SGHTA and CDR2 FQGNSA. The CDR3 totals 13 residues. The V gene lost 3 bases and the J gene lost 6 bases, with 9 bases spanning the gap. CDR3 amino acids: CASSFYPPNEQFF. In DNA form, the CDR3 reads TGTGCCAGCAGCTTCTACCCTCCCAATGAGCAGTTCTTC. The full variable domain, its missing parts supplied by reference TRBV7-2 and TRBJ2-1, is GAGVSQSPSNKVTEKGKDVELRCDPISGHTALYWYRQSLGQGLEFLIYFQGNSAPDKSGLPSDRFSAERTGGSVSTLTIQRTQQEDSAVYLCASSFYPPNEQFFGPGTRLTVL.

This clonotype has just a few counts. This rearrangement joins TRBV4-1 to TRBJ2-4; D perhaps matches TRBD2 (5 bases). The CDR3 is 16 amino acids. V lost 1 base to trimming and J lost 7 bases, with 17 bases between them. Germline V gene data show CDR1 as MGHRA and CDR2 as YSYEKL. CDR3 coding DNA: TGCGCCAGCAGCCAAGGGGAGAGAGACTCCCGTAACATTCAGTACTTC. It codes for CASSQGERDSRNIQYF.

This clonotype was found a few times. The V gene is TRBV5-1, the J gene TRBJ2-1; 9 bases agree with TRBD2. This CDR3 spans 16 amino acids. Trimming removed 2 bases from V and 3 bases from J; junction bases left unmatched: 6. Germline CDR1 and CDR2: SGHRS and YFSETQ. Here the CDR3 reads CASSFGAGGYYNEQFF. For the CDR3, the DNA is TGCGCCAGCAGCTTCGGAGCGGGGGGATACTACAATGAGCAGTTCTTC.

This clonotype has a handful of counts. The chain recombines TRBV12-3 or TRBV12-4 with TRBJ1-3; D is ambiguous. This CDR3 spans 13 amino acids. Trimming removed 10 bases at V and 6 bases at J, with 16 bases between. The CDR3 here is CAMRPITENTIYF. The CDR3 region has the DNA TGTGCCATGAGACCGATCACCGAAAACACCATATATTTT.

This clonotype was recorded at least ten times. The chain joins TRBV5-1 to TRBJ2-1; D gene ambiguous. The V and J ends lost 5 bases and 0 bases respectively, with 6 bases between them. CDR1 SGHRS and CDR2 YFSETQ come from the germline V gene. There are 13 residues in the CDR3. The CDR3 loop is CASSKSSYNEQFF. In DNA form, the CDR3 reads TGCGCCAGCAGTAAGAGCTCCTACAATGAGCAGTTCTTC.

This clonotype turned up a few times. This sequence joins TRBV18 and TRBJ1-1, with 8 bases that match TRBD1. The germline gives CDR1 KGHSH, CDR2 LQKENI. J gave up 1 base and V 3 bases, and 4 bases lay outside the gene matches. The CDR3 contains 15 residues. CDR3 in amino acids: CASSPDRGQNTEAFF. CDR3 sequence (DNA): TGTGCCAGCTCACCCGACAGGGGCCAGAACACTGAAGCTTTCTTT.

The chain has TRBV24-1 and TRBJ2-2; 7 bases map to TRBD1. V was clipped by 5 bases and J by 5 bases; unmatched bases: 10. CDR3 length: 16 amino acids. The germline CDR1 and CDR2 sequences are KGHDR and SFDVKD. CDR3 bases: TGTGCCACCAGTGGTTCACAGGGGATTCGGACCGGGGAGCTGTTTTTT. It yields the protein CATSGSQGIRTGELFF.

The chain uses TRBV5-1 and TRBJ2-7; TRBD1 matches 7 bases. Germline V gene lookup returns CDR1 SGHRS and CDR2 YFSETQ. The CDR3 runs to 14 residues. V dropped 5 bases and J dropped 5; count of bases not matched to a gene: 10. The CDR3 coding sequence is TGCGCCAGCAGACTATCCGGGACAGCAAACGAGCAGTACTTC. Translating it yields CASRLSGTANEQYF.